One sample yielded the 29 T cell receptor beta chains listed below, sequenced in a study of cytomegalovirus exposure and HLA in healthy donors. Measured with immunoSEQ multiplex PCR; TCRdb has only the in-frame clones, and not every one. The sample shows some 90,000 clones, roughly 87% of them seen only once. Sequences were obtained from PBMCs. The source of these receptors is a man aged 18 to 29 in good health and CMV-seropositive.

V gene TRBV6-6 combines with J gene TRBJ1-2, with a possible D match to TRBD1 (6 bases). Germline values: CDR1 MNHNY, CDR2 SVGAGI (reference sequence). CDR3 size: 13 residues. V gave up 6 bases and J gave up 6 bases, with 14 bases separating them. The CDR3 DNA follows: TGTGCCAGCAGAGACCGGGACACCGATGGCTACACCTTC. Its protein product is CASRDRDTDGYTF.

Concerning this clone itself: Sequence at one end of the junction differs from germline and may be a read error. The chain has TRBV6-1 and TRBJ1-3, with 8 bases matching TRBD1. Germline V gene sequence: CDR1 MNHNS, CDR2 SASEGT. The CDR3 totals 15 residues. CDR3 in DNA: TGTGCCAGCAGTCAAGCACAGGGGGCTGGAAACACCATATATTTT. It specifies CASSQAQGAGNTIYF.

J is TRBJ2-3 and V is TRBV18; 8 positions agree with TRBD1. The CDR3 has 17 amino acids. CDR1 and CDR2 from the germline V gene are KGHSH and LQKENI. The J segment lost 3 bases and the V segment lost 3 bases, leaving 11 bases of the junction unmatched. The CDR3 region is CASSPFTRGRGTDTQYF. For the CDR3, the DNA is TGTGCCAGCTCACCCTTTACCAGGGGGCGAGGGACAGATACGCAGTATTTT.

V usage is TRBV6-6 and J usage is TRBJ2-3; 10 nucleotides match TRBD2. Germline V gene lookup returns CDR1 MNHNY and CDR2 SVGAGI (reference sequence). The CDR3 is 14 amino acids. J gave up 6 bases and V 6 bases, and 6 bases lay outside the gene matches. CDR3: CASRERGGLDTQYF. CDR3 sequence (DNA): TGTGCCAGCAGGGAGCGGGGGGGCCTGGATACGCAGTATTTT.

The chain couples TRBV29-1 to TRBJ2-3; a weak D match, TRBD2 (7 bases). The V gene's germline CDR1 is SQVTM and CDR2 ANQGSEA. Trimming cost V 6 bases and J 8 bases, with 27 bases left between them. The CDR3 is 16 amino acids. CDR3 protein: CSVGGGLDRPEGTQYF. Here the CDR3 DNA reads TGCAGCGTAGGGGGGGGGCTGGACAGACCCGAAGGTACGCAGTATTTT.

The V and J genes are TRBV29-1 and TRBJ2-2; 11 bases map to TRBD1. Germline V gene sequence: CDR1 SQVTM, CDR2 ANQGSEA. The J segment lost 4 bases and the V segment lost 5 bases, leaving 12 bases of the junction unmatched. The length of the CDR3 is 17 residues. The CDR3 sequence: CSVTPRRDRGGTGELFF. The CDR3 bases are TGCAGCGTTACACCTCGCCGGGACAGGGGGGGCACCGGGGAGCTGTTTTTT.

This clone has a single count. The chain combines TRBV5-1 with TRBJ2-5; a possible D gene is TRBD1 (6 bases). Germline CDR1 SGHRS, CDR2 YFSETQ. This CDR3 has 15 residues. Deletions cut 2 bases from V and 0 bases from J, with 11 bases between. The CDR3 sequence: CASSFLRQDQETQYF. The CDR3 region has the DNA TGCGCCAGCAGCTTCCTGAGACAGGACCAAGAGACCCAGTACTTC.

V and J are TRBV29-1 and TRBJ2-4; weak D call: TRBD2 (6 bases). Germline loops: CDR1 SQVTM, CDR2 ANQGSEA. V gave up 4 bases and J gave up 8 bases, with 12 bases separating them. The CDR3 runs 12 residues. The CDR3 region is CSVVTSFDIQYF. CDR3 nucleotides: TGCAGCGTTGTGACTAGTTTTGACATTCAGTACTTC.

This clone was seen more than once but under ten times. The CDR3 DNA follows: TGTGCCAGCTCACCAGGGTCTAGCGGGGGGCGAACCTACGAGCAGTACTTC. This encodes CASSPGSSGGRTYEQYF. The rearrangement joins TRBV18 to TRBJ2-7; 11 bases are a match to TRBD2. The CDR3 is made up of 17 amino acids. In germline, CDR1 is KGHSH, CDR2 LQKENI. V lost 2 bases and J lost 2; bases outside the gene matches: 8.

This clone came up a few times. The chain carries TRBV7-9 and TRBJ1-2; D remains ambiguous. The germline CDR1 and CDR2 sequences are SEHNR and FQNEAQ (reference sequence). Trimming stripped 1 base from V and 6 bases from J, with 12 bases between. The CDR3 contains 14 residues. The CDR3 region has the DNA TGTGCCAGCAGCTTAGATCGCGGGGTGGATGGCTACACCTTC. It encodes CASSLDRGVDGYTF.

The rearrangement joins TRBV7-2 to TRBJ2-7; D perhaps matches TRBD2 (5 bases). V dropped 3 bases and J dropped 1 base, with 16 bases sitting between them. The germline V gene has CDR1 SGHTA and CDR2 FQGNSA. The CDR3 extends over 16 amino acids. The CDR3 region has the DNA TGTGCCAGCAGCTTCGGCGGGCCTAGGGTATCCTACGAGCAGTACTTC. It encodes CASSFGGPRVSYEQYF.

This clone was observed once. V usage is TRBV27 and J usage is TRBJ2-5, with 9 bases that match TRBD2. V dropped 2 bases and J dropped 5; count of bases not matched to a gene: 6. The CDR3 spans 15 residues. In germline, CDR1 is MNHEY, CDR2 SMNVEV (reference sequence). CDR3 loop: CASSLVSGGRETQYF. The CDR3 region has the DNA TGTGCCAGCAGTTTAGTTAGCGGGGGCCGGGAGACCCAGTACTTC.

This chain connects TRBV7-2 to TRBJ2-2; D call uncertain. Trimming took off 6 bases at V and 4 bases at J, with 9 bases between the two ends. The CDR3 runs 13 residues. Germline CDR1 and CDR2: SGHTA and FQGNSA. CDR3 sequence reads: CASSLLATGELFF. DNA of the CDR3: TGTGCCAGCAGTTTATTAGCCACCGGGGAGCTGTTTTTT.

The V and J genes are TRBV7-9 and TRBJ2-1; TRBD2 agrees at 10 bases. Germline trimming cut 7 bases from V and 8 bases from J; bases unmatched to any gene: 5. The CDR3 has 13 residues. Germline V gives CDR1 SEHNR, CDR2 FQNEAQ (reference sequence). The CDR3 coding sequence is TGTGCCAGCATCCGGCTAGCGGGAGATGAGCAGTTCTTC. The encoded protein is CASIRLAGDEQFF.

The chain carries TRBV5-4 and TRBJ2-7, with D perhaps TRBD1 (6 bases). Per germline, CDR1 SGHNT and CDR2 YYREEE (reference sequence). Trimming cost V 1 base and J 2 bases, with 10 bases left between them. CDR3 length equals 14 residues. The DNA of the CDR3 is TGTGCCAGCAGCTTGTTTCAGGGGCCCTACGAGCAGTACTTC. It encodes CASSLFQGPYEQYF.

V usage is TRBV4-2 and J usage is TRBJ2-5, with 10 positions matching TRBD2. Germline CDR1 is LGHNA and CDR2 is YNFKEQ. Unmatched junction bases numbered 6, after V lost 4 bases and J lost 1 base. The CDR3 covers 16 residues. The CDR3 protein is CASSRTKREGQETQYF. The CDR3 DNA sequence: TGTGCCAGCAGCCGAACTAAGCGGGAGGGCCAAGAGACCCAGTACTTC.

In the case of this clone: Within the sample, other DNA sequences also encode this same CDR3. This sequence joins TRBV9 and TRBJ1-1, with D hard to call. CDR3 length: 13 residues. V was trimmed by 2 bases and J by 0 bases, leaving 5 bases between them. CDR1 and CDR2 from the germline V gene are SGDLS and YYNGEE. The CDR3 sequence: CASSVAVNTEAFF. The CDR3 DNA reads as TGTGCCAGCAGCGTCGCGGTGAACACTGAAGCTTTCTTT.

The V gene is TRBV29-1, the J gene TRBJ2-5; 11 bases fit TRBD2. V was pared by 5 bases and J by 2 bases, with 7 bases of the junction left unmatched. The CDR3 sequence is 15 residues long. Germline values: CDR1 SQVTM, CDR2 ANQGSEA. CDR3 in amino acids: CSVYRVAGGQETQYF. CDR3 DNA: TGCAGCGTTTATCGGGTAGCGGGAGGGCAAGAGACCCAGTACTTC. Combining the CDR3 with reference TRBV29-1 and TRBJ2-5 gives the whole variable domain SAVISQKPSRDICQRGTSLTIQCQVDSQVTMMFWYRQQPGQSLTLIATANQGSEATYESGFVIDKFPISRPNLTFSTLTVSNMSPEDSSIYLCSVYRVAGGQETQYFGPGTRLLVL.

The chain uses TRBV5-5 and TRBJ2-7, with 15 bases that match TRBD2. With V trimmed by 0 bases and J by 2 bases, 6 bases remained unmatched. Germline CDR1 is SGHKS and CDR2 is YYEKEE (reference sequence). The CDR3 is 18 amino acids. CDR3 sequence: CASSLAGTSGRPTYEQYF. DNA of the CDR3: TGTGCCAGCAGCTTGGCTGGGACTAGCGGGAGGCCCACCTACGAGCAGTACTTC.

The chain uses TRBV29-1 and TRBJ1-4; TRBD1 agrees at 9 bases. CDR3 length equals 13 residues. Germline V gene lookup returns CDR1 SQVTM and CDR2 ANQGSEA. V lost 7 bases and J lost 5; bases outside the gene matches: 5. This CDR3 is CSGRQGENEKLFF. The CDR3 DNA follows: TGCAGCGGTCGACAGGGGGAGAATGAAAAACTGTTTTTT.

The CDR3 here is CSASPHRVKDTEAFF. The CDR3 DNA follows: TGCAGCGCGTCACCCCACAGGGTCAAAGACACTGAAGCTTTCTTT. This sequence joins TRBV29-1 and TRBJ1-1, with D possibly TRBD1 on 6 matching bases. CDR1 SQVTM and CDR2 ANQGSEA come from the germline V gene. Between the trimmed V and J ends, which lost 7 bases and 3 bases, there was a span of 21 bases. CDR3 length equals 15 residues.

The chain employs TRBV5-6 and TRBJ2-7; tentatively, D is TRBD1 (6 bases). The germline V gene has CDR1 SGHDT and CDR2 YYEEEE. Trimming stripped 0 bases from V and 3 bases from J, with 13 bases between. The CDR3 is made up of 15 amino acids. The CDR3 loop reads CASSLGGPPDYEQYF. The CDR3, as DNA: TGTGCCAGCAGCTTGGGGGGGCCGCCTGACTACGAGCAGTACTTC.

The rearrangement joins TRBV9 to TRBJ1-6, with D hard to call. Trimming took 3 bases from V and 6 from J, leaving 4 bases between them. The CDR3 length is 12 residues. The germline CDR1 and CDR2 sequences are SGDLS and YYNGEE. CDR3 loop: CASSGGNSPLHF. CDR3 nucleotide sequence: TGTGCCAGCAGCGGCGGTAATTCACCCCTCCACTTT.

This rearrangement joins TRBV9 to TRBJ2-1; 9 nucleotides match TRBD2. Germline V gives CDR1 SGDLS, CDR2 YYNGEE. J was trimmed by 4 bases and V by 4 bases; bases with no gene match: 21. This CDR3 contains 20 residues. As DNA, the CDR3 is TGTGCCAGCAGCCACACAAAAAAACTTAATAGCGGGAGCCCATACAATGAGCAGTTCTTC. It specifies CASSHTKKLNSGSPYNEQFF.

The chain has TRBV21-1 and TRBJ2-1; the listed D gene, TRBD2, was not tested against the DNA. TRBV21-1 is tagged as a pseudogene. This CDR3 region has 17 residues. CDR3 DNA sequence: TGTGCCAGCAGCGCCAAGGGTGGGAGGAGTTGGTGCCATGAGCAGTTCTTC. Its translation: CASSAKGGRSWCHEQFF.

The gene calls are TRBV29-1 and TRBJ2-3, with TRBD1 matching over 9 bases. In germline, CDR1 is SQVTM, CDR2 ANQGSEA. The CDR3 loop spans 15 amino acids. V was clipped by 4 bases and J by 4 bases; unmatched bases: 9. CDR3 DNA sequence: TGCAGCGTTGGTGGGACAGGGAAGTTCCCAGATACGCAGTATTTT. This encodes CSVGGTGKFPDTQYF.

The rearrangement uses TRBV28 and TRBJ2-3; 7 nucleotides match TRBD2. CDR1 and CDR2 (germline): MDHEN, SYDVKM. With V trimmed by 5 bases and J by 6 bases, 11 bases remained unmatched. The CDR3 consists of 15 residues. The CDR3 DNA follows: TGTGCCAGCAGTCCCCCTGGCGGGAGAGGGGATACGCAGTATTTT. Protein product: CASSPPGGRGDTQYF.

The chain has TRBV4-1 and TRBJ2-7; TRBD1 might be the D (6 bases). Germline CDR1 and CDR2: MGHRA and YSYEKL. CDR3 length: 13 amino acids. V lost 1 base and J lost 3, with 7 bases in between. As DNA, the CDR3 is TGCGCCAGCAGCCAAGTCAGGGGCTACGAGCAGTACTTC. Translated: CASSQVRGYEQYF.

This rearrangement joins TRBV28 to TRBJ1-4; 7 positions match TRBD1. After removal of 3 bases from V and 4 bases from J, the junction contained 11 bases not matched to a gene. Germline V gives CDR1 MDHEN, CDR2 SYDVKM. CDR3 size: 17 residues. The DNA of the CDR3 is TGTGCCAGCAGTTTGGAGATAGGGGACAGAATTAATGAAAAACTGTTTTTT. This encodes CASSLEIGDRINEKLFF.